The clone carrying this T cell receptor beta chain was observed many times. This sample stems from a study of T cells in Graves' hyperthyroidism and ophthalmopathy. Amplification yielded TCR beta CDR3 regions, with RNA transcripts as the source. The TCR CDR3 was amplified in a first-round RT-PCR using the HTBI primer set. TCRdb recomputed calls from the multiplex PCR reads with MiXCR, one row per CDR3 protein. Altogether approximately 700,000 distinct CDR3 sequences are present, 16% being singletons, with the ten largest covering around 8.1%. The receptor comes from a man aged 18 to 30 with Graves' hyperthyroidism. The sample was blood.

Here the CDR3 reads CASSFSDRGYEQYF. The CDR3, as DNA: TGTGCCAGCAGTTTTTCGGACAGGGGCTACGAGCAGTACTTC. The chain employs TRBV27 and TRBJ2-7; the match to TRBD1 covers 9 bases. This CDR3 has 14 residues. Germline V CDR1 and CDR2: MNHEY, SMNVEV (reference sequence). J gave up 3 bases and V 3 bases, and 3 bases lay outside the gene matches.